This T cell receptor beta chain originates from a study of blood T cells in healthy people across ages. The overall study: The capture of about one barcoded beta molecule per two T cells was achieved by template switching.

Every participating donor contributed around 9.5 milliliters of peripheral blood through a draw. Study-wide findings and caveats: Per-million-T-cell TCR beta diversity fell roughly linearly with age.

Points on this clonotype: Its target is not known.

Next came a second PCR, run for about 7 to 12 cycles, which used a sample-barcoded 5' primer along with a J-beta primer mix. Each CDR3 protein is one row after TCRdb ran MiXCR on the 5' RACE reads. Found here are around 940,000 distinct CDR3 sequences, 51% of them singletons; the top ten hold 20% to 25%. The clonotype originates from an older woman in good health. The sequenced sample was blood.

The CDR3 nucleotides are TGTGCCAGCAGGGGACAGGGCTGGGCCCAGCATTTT. Its translation is CASRGQGWAQHF. The rearrangement joins TRBV28 to TRBJ1-5; 9 nucleotides line up with TRBD1. With 6 bases clipped from V and 11 bases from J, the junction kept 5 bases outside the gene matches. The CDR3 contains 12 residues. Germline V gene sequence: CDR1 MDHEN, CDR2 SYDVKM.